This T cell receptor (beta chain) was sequenced during a study of blood T cell repertoires in COVID-19. V lost 2 bases and J 7 bases, leaving 3 bases between the germline ends. Germline V CDR1 and CDR2: LGHDT, YNNKEL (reference sequence). The CDR3 is 11 amino acids. Sequencing used immunoSEQ multiplex PCR; TCRdb keeps in-frame clones, though not all of them. The sample holds approximately 670,000 clones, approximately 90% seen once. The TCR comes from a woman aged 18 to 35 with acute or convalescent COVID-19. The V call is TRBV3-1 (or the pseudogene TRBV3-2), the J call TRBJ2-1; unclear D gene. Sequencing was done on a sample of peripheral blood. DNA for the CDR3: TGTGCCAGCAGCCAACCGAATGAGCAGTTCTTC. This gives the protein CASSQPNEQFF.